What follows is one T cell receptor (beta chain) and its context. Germline V gene lookup returns CDR1 SGHTA and CDR2 FQGNSA. V gave up 2 bases and J gave up 3 bases, with 7 bases separating them. The CDR3 is 13 amino acids. The repertoire was sequenced with immunoSEQ multiplex PCR; TCRdb's copy has only in-frame clones and lacks some. The data hold more than 250,000 clones, with around 86% observed a single time. The data are from a study of blood T cell repertoires in COVID-19. Study information: Samples of COVID-19 (acute and convalescent) were obtained from the United States, Italy and Spain. Sample material is recorded as cDNA or gDNA derived from T cells, B-cell-depleted T cells, or PBMCs.

Donors of Cohort 3 who recovered were those that had two negative PCRs, clearance, or symptom resolution. The clonotype originates from a woman aged 18 to 35 who had recovered from COVID-19. V and J are TRBV7-2 and TRBJ1-2; no reliable D call. Sequencing was carried out using PBMCs or T cells enriched from blood (not recorded which). CDR3: CASSLTNYYGYTF. DNA of the CDR3: TGTGCCAGCAGCTTAACGAACTACTATGGCTACACCTTC.